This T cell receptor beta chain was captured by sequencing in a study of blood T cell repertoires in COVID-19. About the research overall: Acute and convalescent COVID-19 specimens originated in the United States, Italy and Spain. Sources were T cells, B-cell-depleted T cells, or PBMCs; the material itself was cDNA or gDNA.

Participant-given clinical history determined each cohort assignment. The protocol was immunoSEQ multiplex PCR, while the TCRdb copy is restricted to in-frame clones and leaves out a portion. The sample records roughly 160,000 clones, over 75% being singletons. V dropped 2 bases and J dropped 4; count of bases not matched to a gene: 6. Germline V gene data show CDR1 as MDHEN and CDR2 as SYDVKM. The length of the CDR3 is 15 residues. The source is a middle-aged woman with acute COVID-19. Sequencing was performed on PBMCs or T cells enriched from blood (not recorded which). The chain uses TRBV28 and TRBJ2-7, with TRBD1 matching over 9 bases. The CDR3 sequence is CASSLEDRGAYEQYF. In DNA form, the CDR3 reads TGTGCCAGCAGTTTAGAAGACAGGGGGGCTTACGAGCAGTACTTC.